This T cell receptor (beta chain) stems from a study of T cell repertoires in cytomegalovirus infection. Study-wide context: A matching HLA type, together with CMV infection, was signaled by public TCR beta signatures. Whole-study findings and limits: Ex vivo responses were dominated by HLA-C-restricted CMV-specific TCR beta clonotypes. Summed frequency of shared TCR beta families picked out CMV carriers who also had the relevant HLA.

TCRdb re-derived calls from the reads in MiXCR, one entry per CDR3 protein. The sample lists roughly 640,000 distinct CDR3 sequences; roughly 24% were seen once. To note about this clonotype: Its antigen is unknown.

Losses at the gene ends were 5 bases for V and 5 bases for J; bases not matched to a gene: 18. The CDR3 spans 18 residues. From germline, CDR1 is SGHVT and CDR2 SQSDAQ. The clonotype originates from a human donor in good health (CMV status not recorded). Some clones in this sample may be carry-over from other donors' samples. The sample was CD8+ T cells from PBMCs. The chain has TRBV7-4 and TRBJ2-5; 9 bases align to TRBD2. CDR3 amino acids: CASSPTGLALFWEETQYF. CDR3 coding DNA: TGTGCCAGCAGCCCGACGGGACTAGCCCTATTCTGGGAGGAGACCCAGTACTTC.